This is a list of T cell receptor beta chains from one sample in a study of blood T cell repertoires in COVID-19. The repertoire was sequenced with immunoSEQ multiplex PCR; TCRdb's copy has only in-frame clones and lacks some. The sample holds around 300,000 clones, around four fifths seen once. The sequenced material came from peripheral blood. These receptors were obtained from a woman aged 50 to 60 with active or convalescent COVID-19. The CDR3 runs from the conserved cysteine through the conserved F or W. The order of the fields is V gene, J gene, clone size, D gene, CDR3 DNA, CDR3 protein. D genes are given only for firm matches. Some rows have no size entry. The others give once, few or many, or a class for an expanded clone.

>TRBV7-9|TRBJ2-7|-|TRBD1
TGTGCCAGCAGCCCGGGACAGTACGATGGTACGTTGGAGCAGTACTTC
CASSPGQYDGTLEQYF
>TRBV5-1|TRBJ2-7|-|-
TGCGCCAGCAGTGGGACGGGACACTTCTTTGAGCAGTACTTC
CASSGTGHFFEQYF
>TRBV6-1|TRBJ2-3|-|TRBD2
TGTGCCAGCAGTGAATCTGGACTAGCGGGAACAAGCACAGATACGCAGTATTTT
CASSESGLAGTSTDTQYF
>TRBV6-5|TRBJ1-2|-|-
TGTGCCAGCAGTACTCGTCGGGTGCCTGGGGGCGGCTACACCTTC
CASSTRRVPGGGYTF
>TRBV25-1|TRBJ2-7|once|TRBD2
TGTGCCAGCAGTGGGGGACTAGCGGGTATCCACGAGCAGTACTTC
CASSGGLAGIHEQYF
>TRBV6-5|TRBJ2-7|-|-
TGTGCCAGCAGTTCCGAGCGGGCCGCCTACGAGCAGTACTTC
CASSSERAAYEQYF
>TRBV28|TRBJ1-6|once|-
TGTGCCAGCTTTGGAGGGCTGAGTAATTCACCCCTCCACTTT
CASFGGLSNSPLHF
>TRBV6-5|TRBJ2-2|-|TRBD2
TGTGCCAGCACCTCTCTAGCGGGGAACACCGGGGAGCTGTTTTTT
CASTSLAGNTGELFF
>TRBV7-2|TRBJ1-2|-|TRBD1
TGTGCCAGCAGCTCGGACAGGAGGAATGGCTACACCTTC
CASSSDRRNGYTF
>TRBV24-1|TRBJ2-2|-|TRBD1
TGTGCCACCAGTGATTTTCCGGGACAGGGGGCGCACACCGGGGAGCTGTTTTTT
CATSDFPGQGAHTGELFF
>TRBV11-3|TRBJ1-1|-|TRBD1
TGTGCCAGCAGCTTAGAGAGCTTACACAGGGGCATGAACACTGAAGCTTTCTTT
CASSLESLHRGMNTEAFF
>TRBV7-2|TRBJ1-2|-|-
TGTGCCAGCAGCTCAAGACAGCTCTATGGCTACACCTTC
CASSSRQLYGYTF
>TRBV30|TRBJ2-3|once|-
TGTGCCTGGAGTCAGACTAATCCAGTCACAGATACGCAGTATTTT
CAWSQTNPVTDTQYF
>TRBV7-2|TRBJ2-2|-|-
TGTGCCAGCAGCCGCAACAGGGTATCGGGCGGGGAGCTGTTTTTT
CASSRNRVSGGELFF
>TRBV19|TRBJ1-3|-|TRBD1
TGTGCCTCGCGGACAGGGAATGAAGGAAACACCATATATTTT
CASRTGNEGNTIYF
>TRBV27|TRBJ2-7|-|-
TGTGCCAGCAGTTTAAGCGGCGGAATTTACGAGCAGTACTTC
CASSLSGGIYEQYF
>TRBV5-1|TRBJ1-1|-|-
TGCGCCAGCAGCTTAGGTTCCGCGGTCCTGAGCACTGAAGCTTTCTTT
CASSLGSAVLSTEAFF
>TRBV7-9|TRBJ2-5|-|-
TGTGCCAGCAGCTTATATGAGACCCAGTACTTC
CASSLYETQYF
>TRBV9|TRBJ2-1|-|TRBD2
TGTGCCAGCAGCGTGCGGCGGGAGTGGAGTGAGCAGTTCTTC
CASSVRREWSEQFF
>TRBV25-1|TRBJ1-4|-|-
TGTGCCAGCAGTGAATTGGGGGGGCCGGCAGAGGAAAAACTGTTTTTT
CASSELGGPAEEKLFF
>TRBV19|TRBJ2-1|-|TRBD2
TGTGCCACCTCGAGACTAGCGGGAGACTACAATGAGCAGTTCTTC
CATSRLAGDYNEQFF
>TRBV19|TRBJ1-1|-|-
TGTGCCAGTAGTATGCAGGGTAGCACTGAAGCTTTCTTT
CASSMQGSTEAFF
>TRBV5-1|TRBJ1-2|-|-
TGCGCCAGCAGCTCTGACGGCACAGGGAACTATGGCTACACCTTC
CASSSDGTGNYGYTF
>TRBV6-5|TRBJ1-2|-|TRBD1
TGTGCCAGCAGGGGAGGACAGGGAGTCGGCTATGGCTACACCTTC
CASRGGQGVGYGYTF
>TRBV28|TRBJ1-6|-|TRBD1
TGTGCCAGCAGTTTAGTACAGGGGAGGCTCCTTAATTCACCCCTCCACTTT
CASSLVQGRLLNSPLHF
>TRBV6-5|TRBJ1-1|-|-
TGTGCCAGCAGTTCGCAGGGTCTTACTGAAGCTTTCTTT
CASSSQGLTEAFF
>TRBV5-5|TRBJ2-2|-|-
TGTGCCAGCAGCCAACTGTCCGCTCCGGGAAAGGCCGGGGAGCTGTTTTTT
CASSQLSAPGKAGELFF
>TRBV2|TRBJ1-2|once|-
TGTGCCAGCAGTGAAGCGCCTCGGGCTAACTATGGCTACACCTTC
CASSEAPRANYGYTF
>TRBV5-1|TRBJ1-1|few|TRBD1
TGCGCCAGCAGCCCGTCAGGGGGAACAAATGAAGCTTTCTTT
CASSPSGGTNEAFF
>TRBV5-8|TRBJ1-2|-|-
TGTGCCAGCAGCTTCCAAGGGGCAATCTATGGCTACACCTTC
CASSFQGAIYGYTF
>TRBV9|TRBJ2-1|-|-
TGTGCCAGCAGCGTAGTTTGGAGCTCCTACAATGAGCAGTTCTTC
CASSVVWSSYNEQFF
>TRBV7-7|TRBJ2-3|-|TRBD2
TGTGCTAGCAGCTTGGGACTAGGGGGCACAGATACGCAGTATTTT
CASSLGLGGTDTQYF
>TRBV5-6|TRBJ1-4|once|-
TGTGCCAGCAGCACCGCGGGGCGTACTAATGAAAAACTGTTTTTT
CASSTAGRTNEKLFF
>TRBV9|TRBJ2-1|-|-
TGTGCCAGCAGCGCCCGGGGGACCGTCTTCCATGAGCAGTTCTTC
CASSARGTVFHEQFF
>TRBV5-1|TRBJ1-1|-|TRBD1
TGCGCCAGCAGCGGGACAGGGGGCACTGAAGCTTTCTTT
CASSGTGGTEAFF
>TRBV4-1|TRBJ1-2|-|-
TGCGCCAGCAGCCTTGGCCCGGGAGAGGTCTATGGCTACACCTTC
CASSLGPGEVYGYTF
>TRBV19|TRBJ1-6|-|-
TGTGCCAGTAGTCCACTCAGGGTCACGCGGAATTCACCCCTCCACTTT
CASSPLRVTRNSPLHF
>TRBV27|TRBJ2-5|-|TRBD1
TGTGCCAGCAGTTTATTGACAGGGGACGCGGAAGAGACCCAGTACTTC
CASSLLTGDAEETQYF
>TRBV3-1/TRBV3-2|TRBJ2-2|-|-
TGTGCCAGCAGCCAAGATCCTCCAGGGCTTTCCGGGGAGCTGTTTTTT
CASSQDPPGLSGELFF
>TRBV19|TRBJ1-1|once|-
TGTGCCAGTAGTATATTTCCAGGGCTTAACCCGGACACTGAAGCTTTCTTT
CASSIFPGLNPDTEAFF
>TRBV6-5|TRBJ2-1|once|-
TGTGCCAGCAGTTACCGGGGTATGGACAATGAGCAGTTCTTC
CASSYRGMDNEQFF
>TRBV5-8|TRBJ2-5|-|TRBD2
TGTGCCAGCAGCTTGCTAGGTCGGGAGGGCCCAGGGACCCAGTACTTC
CASSLLGREGPGTQYF
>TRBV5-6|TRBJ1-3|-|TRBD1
TGTGCCAGCAGCAAGGGACAGGGGCTAGGAAACACCATATATTTT
CASSKGQGLGNTIYF
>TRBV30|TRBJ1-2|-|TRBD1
TGTGCCTGGTGGACAGGGGGCAATGACCTAGCTAACTATGGCTACACCTTC
CAWWTGGNDLANYGYTF
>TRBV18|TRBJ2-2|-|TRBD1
TGTGCCAGCTCACCGGTACAGGGGAGAACCGGGGAGCTGTTTTTT
CASSPVQGRTGELFF
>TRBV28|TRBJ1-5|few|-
TGTGCCAGCAGTTTATGGGCAGGGAATTATCAGCCCCAGCATTTT
CASSLWAGNYQPQHF